This TCR beta chain was recorded in a study of identical twins. TCRdb passed the 5' RACE reads through MiXCR, listing each CDR3 protein once. The profile shows 510,000 or so distinct CDR3 sequences, 15% of them singletons. The same data also went into a second study, on yellow fever vaccine responses in identical twins.

This TCR derives from a woman aged 18-35 years in good health. The sequencing input was CD4+ T cells sorted from blood.

The CDR3 nucleotides are TGCGCCAGCAGCTTGGCCCCCAGGGGAGGAGACACTGAAGCTTTCTTT. Translating it yields CASSLAPRGGDTEAFF. The V and J genes are TRBV5-1 and TRBJ1-1; tentative D call: TRBD1 (6 bases). V was pared by 0 bases and J by 3 bases, with 15 bases between. CDR1 is SGHRS and CDR2 is YFSETQ in the germline V gene. This CDR3 has 16 amino acids.